The rows below give T cell receptor beta chains drawn from one sample of a study of PD-1 blockade in classical Hodgkin lymphoma. Generated by immunoSEQ multiplex PCR, the TCRdb table keeps only in-frame clones and is missing some. The table includes around 66,000 clones, 70% to 75% detected once. The material sequenced was peripheral blood mononuclear cells (PBMCs), taken before the second cycle of nivolumab. The receptors originated from a human donor with classical Hodgkin lymphoma. Both conserved end residues are part of each CDR3. A D gene is named only where the DNA matches it firmly. Size tells how often a clone was seen (once, few, many) or the class of an expanded clone, and some rows leave it out.

>once|NA|TRBJ2-1|TRBV12-5
TGTGCTAGTGGGCGGGCCCAGAATGAGCAGTTCTTC
CASGRAQNEQFF
>NA|TRBD2|TRBJ2-5|TRBV28
TGTGCCAGCAGGCCCCGGACTAGCGGTAGAGAGACCCAGTACTTC
CASRPRTSGRETQYF
>NA|TRBD2|TRBJ2-5|TRBV7-6
TGTGCCAGCAGCCCCAGAAGGGAGGGCCAAGAGACCCAGTACTTC
CASSPRREGQETQYF
>NA|TRBD1|TRBJ1-2|TRBV7-9
TGTGCCAGCAGCCCCCTCGGGACAGACTGGATTAACTATGGCTACACCTTC
CASSPLGTDWINYGYTF
>once|NA|TRBJ2-7|TRBV5-1
TGCGCCAGCAGACCACAGGGACCCTACGAGCAGTACTTC
CASRPQGPYEQYF
>NA|NA|TRBJ1-1|TRBV6-1
TGTGCCAGCAGTGAAGCGGGGGTTACTGAAGCTTTCTTT
CASSEAGVTEAFF
>few|NA|TRBJ1-2|TRBV6-5
TGTGCCAGCAGTTACCTAACCTATGGCTACACCTTC
CASSYLTYGYTF
>few|TRBD1|TRBJ1-1|TRBV2
TGTGCCAGCGGCGCCGGGACAGGACGAGCTTTCTTT
CASGAGTGRAFF
>NA|NA|TRBJ1-2|TRBV6-6
TGTGCCAGCAGCCTCCTTGGGACGGGCCTTGGTGGTGGCTACACCTTC
CASSLLGTGLGGGYTF
>NA|NA|TRBJ1-4|TRBV30
TGTGCCTGCCACGAAAGAGTGGCTAATGAAAAACTGTTTTTT
CACHERVANEKLFF
>NA|TRBD1|TRBJ2-1|TRBV9
TGTGCCAGCAGCCTCGGGACAGGGCAAAATGAGCAGTTCTTC
CASSLGTGQNEQFF
>NA|TRBD1|TRBJ2-7|TRBV7-2
TGTGCCAGCAGCTTCGGGACAGGGAACTACGAGCAGTACTTC
CASSFGTGNYEQYF
>NA|NA|TRBJ2-5|TRBV29-1
TGCAGCGTTAGCAGAGGGGGGCAAGAGACCCAGTACTTC
CSVSRGGQETQYF
>medium-sized|NA|TRBJ1-2|TRBV7-9
TGTGCCAGCAGCTTATTAGGGGCCCCTAACTATGGCTACACCTTC
CASSLLGAPNYGYTF
>NA|TRBD1|TRBJ2-7|TRBV7-2
TGTGCCCTAACCGGGACAGATCACTACGAGCAGTACTTC
CALTGTDHYEQYF
>NA|TRBD1|TRBJ1-2|TRBV11-2
TGTGCCAGCAGCTTAGACAGGGGGGGCTATGGCTACACCTTC
CASSLDRGGYGYTF
>NA|TRBD1|TRBJ2-7|TRBV13
TGTGCCAGCAGCTCGGGACAGTCCGCATACGAGCAGTACTTC
CASSSGQSAYEQYF
>few|NA|TRBJ2-6|TRBV18
TGTGCCAGCTCACCAACAGGGCCATCTGGGGCCAACGTCCTGACTTTC
CASSPTGPSGANVLTF
>few|TRBD1|TRBJ2-2|TRBV10-2
TGCGCCAGCTCCCCCCGACAGGGGGCGGGCGGGGAGCTGTTTTTT
CASSPRQGAGGELFF
>NA|NA|TRBJ2-1|TRBV11-2
TGTGCCAGCAGCTTAGGTTCAGGGATCTACAATGAGCAGTTCTTC
CASSLGSGIYNEQFF
>NA|NA|TRBJ1-1|TRBV28
TGTGCCAGCAGCGGAACCAGGAGGAACACTGAAGCTTTCTTT
CASSGTRRNTEAFF
>NA|TRBD1|TRBJ1-1|TRBV5-1
TGCGCCAGCAGCTTGGAGGTACAGGGGCTGGGCACTGAAGCTTTCTTT
CASSLEVQGLGTEAFF
>NA|NA|TRBJ1-1|TRBV19
TGTGCCAGTAGGGACAGATCGAACACTGAAGCTTTCTTT
CASRDRSNTEAFF
>NA|TRBD2|TRBJ2-7|TRBV5-1
TGCGCCAGCAGCTTGGCCGGGACTAGCGGACTTTACGAGCAGTACTTC
CASSLAGTSGLYEQYF
>many|NA|TRBJ1-6|TRBV27
TGTGCCAGCAGTTCCCCGGGACGTGGCCTCAATTCACCCCTCCACTTT
CASSSPGRGLNSPLHF
>NA|NA|TRBJ1-5|TRBV6-9
TGTGCCAGCAGTTTCTACAATCAGCCCCAGCATTTT
CASSFYNQPQHF
>NA|TRBD2|TRBJ2-5|TRBV29-1
TGCAGCGTTGTGGGACTAGCGGGAATAGAGACCCAGTACTTC
CSVVGLAGIETQYF
>NA|TRBD1|TRBJ1-2|TRBV9
TGTGCCAGCAGCGGGGAAGGACAGGGGAGTGGGGGCTACACCTTC
CASSGEGQGSGGYTF
>NA|NA|TRBJ1-1|TRBV5-1
TGCGCCAGCAGGATGACACTTGGGAACACTGAAGCTTTCTTT
CASRMTLGNTEAFF
>NA|NA|TRBJ2-1|TRBV15
TGTGCCACCAGCACCCAGACCGCAGGGATTAGCTACAATGAGCAGTTCTTC
CATSTQTAGISYNEQFF
>NA|TRBD2|TRBJ2-7|TRBV27
TGTGCCAGCAGTCCACTAGCGGGAGCTGGCGAGCAGTACTTC
CASSPLAGAGEQYF
>NA|TRBD2|TRBJ2-3|TRBV2
TGTGCCAGCAGTCGACTAGCGGGGGGAGGCACAGATACGCAGTATTTT
CASSRLAGGGTDTQYF
>NA|NA|TRBJ1-3|TRBV9
TGTGCCAGCAGCGTAGACCCGGAGGGAAACACCATATATTTT
CASSVDPEGNTIYF
>NA|TRBD1|TRBJ1-2|TRBV28
TGTGCCAGCAGTTTAGTCGGGGGGGACAGGGGCTATGGCTACACCTTC
CASSLVGGDRGYGYTF
>NA|NA|TRBJ1-1|TRBV4-1
TGCGCCAGCAGCCAAGGGGGAGGGGAGCCCACTGAAGCTTTCTTT
CASSQGGGEPTEAFF
>NA|NA|TRBJ1-4|TRBV19
TGTGCCAGTAGTATTCGAGACGGCGCAACTAATGAAAAACTGTTTTTT
CASSIRDGATNEKLFF
>once|TRBD1|TRBJ2-6|TRBV5-6
TGTGCCAGCAGCCCGTCCGGGACAGGTCTCTCTGGGGCCAACGTCCTGACTTTC
CASSPSGTGLSGANVLTF
>NA|NA|TRBJ2-7|TRBV30
TGTGCCTGGAGTGTACGACTATCACAAGCCTCCTACGAGCAGTACTTC
CAWSVRLSQASYEQYF
>NA|NA|TRBJ1-1|TRBV11-3
TGTGCCAGCAGCCCAGGACAGAACACTGAAGCTTTCTTT
CASSPGQNTEAFF
>NA|NA|TRBJ1-2|TRBV9
TGTGCCAGCAGCGCCTGGGGGGCAAACTATGGCTACACCTTC
CASSAWGANYGYTF
>NA|NA|TRBJ2-7|TRBV5-1
TGCGCCACGGGAGAAGGGCTCGGCGAGCAGTACTTC
CATGEGLGEQYF
>NA|TRBD2|TRBJ2-1|TRBV19
TGTGCCAGTAGTATGCCGGGACTAACCTACAATGAGCAGTTCTTC
CASSMPGLTYNEQFF